This entry features one T cell receptor (beta chain) sequence. Profiling relied on immunoSEQ multiplex PCR, and the TCRdb table lists in-frame clones only, not all of them. This table has some 150,000 clones, 88% appearing once. This sample was included in a study of cytomegalovirus exposure and HLA in healthy donors. V was pared by 0 bases and J by 6 bases, with 4 bases of the junction left unmatched. CDR3 size: 15 residues. CDR1 and CDR2 (germline): SGHDT, YYEEEE. Specimen: PBMCs. J is TRBJ2-1 and V is TRBV5-6; 9 positions agree with TRBD2. The TCR was taken from a woman aged 18 to 35 in good health and CMV-seropositive. DNA for the CDR3: TGTGCCAGCAGCTTGGTGGGACTAGCACGCAATGAGCAGTTCTTC. Translating gives CASSLVGLARNEQFF.